This TCR beta chain stems from a study of shared clonotypes between healthy human individuals. Across the whole study: Each donor contributed plates that comprised three CD4 naive, three CD4 memory, two CD8 naive and one CD8 memory. Study-wide points: What rarefaction showed was incomplete sorted-subset sequencing despite large depth.

Donors, without exception, were Caucasian adults residing in Nashville, Tennessee. Subsets obtained from CD4+ cells comprised CD45RA+ naive and CD45RA-negative memory cells. The CDR3 has 14 residues. Germline CDR1 is SGDLS and CDR2 is YYNGEE. V lost 4 bases and J lost 6, with 14 bases in between. Profiled with immunoSEQ multiplex PCR; TCRdb holds only in-frame clones, not every one. The sample lists 2 million to 2.5 million clones; 93% were seen once. This clone was observed once. The antigen is not known. This chain connects TRBV9 to TRBJ2-1; D remains unclear. The sample was naive CD4+ T cells from PBMCs. Subset indicated: CD45RA+ positively selected. The clonotype was recovered from a young man in good health. Some clones in this sample may be carry-over from other donors' samples. The CDR3 DNA reads TGTGCCAGCAGCCGGCCCCTAGGATCCAATGAGCAGTTCTTC. Protein: CASSRPLGSNEQFF.